The sequence of this T cell receptor beta chain was determined in a study of blood T cells in healthy people across ages. This CDR3 has 15 amino acids. V shed 0 bases and J shed 2 bases, with 11 bases lying between them. Germline CDR1 is SGHKS and CDR2 is YYEKEE (reference sequence). Through a sample-barcoded 5' primer and a J-beta primer mix, a second PCR was run for roughly 7 to 11 cycles. Paired-end reads containing CDR3 totaled no fewer than 2.5 million for each sample. TCRdb reanalysed the 5' RACE reads using MiXCR and keeps one entry per CDR3 protein. The sample holds 750,000 to 1,000,000 distinct CDR3 sequences; about 27% are singletons and the top ten take 9.5% to 13%. This clonotype was counted between two and nine times. These data were likewise used in another study, on T cells of mothers and their children.

The chain has TRBV5-5 and TRBJ1-2; D uncertain. This receptor was identified in a woman aged 40-49 years in good health. The sample consisted of blood. CDR3 coding DNA: TGTGCCAGCAGCTTGGCCTATCCGGGAAACTATGGCTACACCTTC. This encodes CASSLAYPGNYGYTF.